Here is one T cell receptor (beta chain) with its context. Its antigen remains unidentified. One end of the junction fails to match germline, which may point to a read error. The record originates from a study of tumor and adjacent non-tumor tissue in lung cancer. On the study more broadly: The patients, 10 men and roughly 5 women, were about 31 to 76 with stage I to III disease. Study-wide results and caveats: Top 100 clones took a larger repertoire share in normal lung.

RNA was extracted from bulk tissue without any cell sorting. Three rounds of nested PCR, following a modified ARM-PCR protocol, produced the TCRbeta library. TCRdb analysed the multiplex PCR reads with MiXCR anew, one entry per CDR3 protein. The data contain about 110,000 distinct CDR3 sequences, 75% of them singletons. The CDR3 totals 15 residues. Germline CDR1 and CDR2: ENHRY and SYGVKD. The V call is TRBV10-3, the J call TRBJ2-1; possibly TRBD2 for D (5 bases). The sequencing sample was made of lung tumor tissue. This sequence was found in a woman aged 55-70 years with non-small cell lung cancer. Here the CDR3 reads CPISETSELRNEQFF. The CDR3 nucleotides are TGTCCCATCAGTGAAACTAGTGAGTTGCGGAATGAGCAGTTCTTC.